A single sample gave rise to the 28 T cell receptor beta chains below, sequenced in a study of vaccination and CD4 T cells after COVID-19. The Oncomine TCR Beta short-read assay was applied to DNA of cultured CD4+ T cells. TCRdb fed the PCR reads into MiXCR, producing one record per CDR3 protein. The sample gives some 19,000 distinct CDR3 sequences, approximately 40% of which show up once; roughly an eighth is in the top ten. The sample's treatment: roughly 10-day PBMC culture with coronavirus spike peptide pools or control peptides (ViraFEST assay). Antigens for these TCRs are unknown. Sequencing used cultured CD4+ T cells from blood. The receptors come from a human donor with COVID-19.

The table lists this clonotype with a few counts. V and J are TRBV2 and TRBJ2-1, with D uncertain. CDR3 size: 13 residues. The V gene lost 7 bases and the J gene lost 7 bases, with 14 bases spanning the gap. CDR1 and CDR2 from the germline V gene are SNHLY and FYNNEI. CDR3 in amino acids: CASMSRGFNEQFF. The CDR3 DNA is TGTGCCAGCATGTCACGTGGGTTTAATGAGCAGTTCTTC.

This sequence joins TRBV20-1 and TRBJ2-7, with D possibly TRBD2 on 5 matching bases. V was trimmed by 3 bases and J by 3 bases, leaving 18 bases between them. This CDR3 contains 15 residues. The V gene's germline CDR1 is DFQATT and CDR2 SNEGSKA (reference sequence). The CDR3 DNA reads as TGCAGTGCTAGTTTTCCTGGAGGTCTCCACTACGAGCAGTACTTC. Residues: CSASFPGGLHYEQYF.

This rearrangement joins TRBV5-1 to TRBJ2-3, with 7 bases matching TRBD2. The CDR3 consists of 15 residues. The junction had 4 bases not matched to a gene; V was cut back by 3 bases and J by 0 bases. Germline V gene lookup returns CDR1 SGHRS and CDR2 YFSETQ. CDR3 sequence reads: CASSSAGSSTDTQYF. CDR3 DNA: TGCGCCAGCAGCTCAGCGGGGAGTAGCACAGATACGCAGTATTTT.

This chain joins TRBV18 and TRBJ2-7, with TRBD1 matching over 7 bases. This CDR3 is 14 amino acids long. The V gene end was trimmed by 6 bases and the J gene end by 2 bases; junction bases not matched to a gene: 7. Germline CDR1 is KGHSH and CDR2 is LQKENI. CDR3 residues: CASSQGQRTYEQYF. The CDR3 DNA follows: TGTGCCAGCTCCCAGGGACAGCGTACCTACGAGCAGTACTTC.

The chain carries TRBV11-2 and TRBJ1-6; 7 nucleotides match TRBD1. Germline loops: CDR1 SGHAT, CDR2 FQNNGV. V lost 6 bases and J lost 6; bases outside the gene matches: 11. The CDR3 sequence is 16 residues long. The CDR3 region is CASRNYRDSFNSPLHF. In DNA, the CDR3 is TGTGCCAGCAGAAATTATAGGGACAGTTTTAATTCACCCCTCCACTTT.

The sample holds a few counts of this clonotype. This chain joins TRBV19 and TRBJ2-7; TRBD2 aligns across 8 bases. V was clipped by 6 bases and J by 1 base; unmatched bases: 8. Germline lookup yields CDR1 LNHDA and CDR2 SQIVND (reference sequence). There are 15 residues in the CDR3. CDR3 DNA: TGTGCCAGTAGCTCCGGGCAGCGGGGGTCCTACGAGCAGTACTTC. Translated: CASSSGQRGSYEQYF.

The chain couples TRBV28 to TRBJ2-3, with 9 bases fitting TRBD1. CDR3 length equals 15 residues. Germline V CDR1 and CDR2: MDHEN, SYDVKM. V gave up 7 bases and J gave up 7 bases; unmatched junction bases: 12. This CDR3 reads CASKTTGTGLNTQYF. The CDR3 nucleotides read TGTGCCAGCAAAACCACCGGGACAGGGTTGAATACGCAGTATTTT.

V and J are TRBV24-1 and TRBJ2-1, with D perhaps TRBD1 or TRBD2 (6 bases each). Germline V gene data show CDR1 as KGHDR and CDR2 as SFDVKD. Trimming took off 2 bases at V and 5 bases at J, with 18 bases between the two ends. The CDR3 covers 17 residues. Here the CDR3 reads CATSDSGGGTYNNEQFF. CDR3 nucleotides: TGTGCCACCAGTGATTCCGGAGGGGGGACTTATAACAATGAGCAGTTCTTC.

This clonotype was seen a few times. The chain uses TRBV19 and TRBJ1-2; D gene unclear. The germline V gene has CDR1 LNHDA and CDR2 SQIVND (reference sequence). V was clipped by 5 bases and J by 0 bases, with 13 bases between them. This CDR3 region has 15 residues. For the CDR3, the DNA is TGTGCCAGTAGTTACGGGATAGAAACTAACTATGGCTACACCTTC. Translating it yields CASSYGIETNYGYTF.

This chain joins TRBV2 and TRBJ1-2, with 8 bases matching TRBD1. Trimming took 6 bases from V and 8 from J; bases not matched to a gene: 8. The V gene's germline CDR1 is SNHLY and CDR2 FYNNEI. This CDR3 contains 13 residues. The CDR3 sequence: CASSLQGAMGYTF. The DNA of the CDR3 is TGTGCCAGCAGCCTTCAGGGGGCGATGGGCTACACCTTC.

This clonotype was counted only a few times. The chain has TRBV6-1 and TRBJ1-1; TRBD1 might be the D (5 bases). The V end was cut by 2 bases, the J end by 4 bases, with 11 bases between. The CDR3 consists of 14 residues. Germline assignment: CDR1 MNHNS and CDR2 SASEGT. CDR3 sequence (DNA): TGTGCCAGCAGTGAACAGGGTTCCGCCACTGAAGCTTTCTTT. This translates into CASSEQGSATEAFF.

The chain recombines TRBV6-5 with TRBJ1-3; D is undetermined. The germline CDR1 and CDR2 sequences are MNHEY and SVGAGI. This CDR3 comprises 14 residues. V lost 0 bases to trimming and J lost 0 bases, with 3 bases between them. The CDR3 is CASSYSGSGNTIYF. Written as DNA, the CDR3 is TGTGCCAGCAGTTACTCTGGCTCTGGAAACACCATATATTTT.

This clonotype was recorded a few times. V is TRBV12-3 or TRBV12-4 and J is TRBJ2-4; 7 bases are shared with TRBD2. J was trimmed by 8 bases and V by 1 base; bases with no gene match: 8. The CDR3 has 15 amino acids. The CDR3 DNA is TGTGCCAGCAGTTTAGTTGGGGAGGGTTGGGACATTCAGTACTTC. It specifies CASSLVGEGWDIQYF.

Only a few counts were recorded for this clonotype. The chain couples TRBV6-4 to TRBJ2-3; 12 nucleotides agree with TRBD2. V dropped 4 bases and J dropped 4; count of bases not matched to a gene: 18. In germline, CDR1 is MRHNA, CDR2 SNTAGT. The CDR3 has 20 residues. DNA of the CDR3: TGTGCCAGCAGTGCAGTGGGGCCGGCTAGCGGGGGGGCCTCTTCAGATACGCAGTATTTT. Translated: CASSAVGPASGGASSDTQYF.

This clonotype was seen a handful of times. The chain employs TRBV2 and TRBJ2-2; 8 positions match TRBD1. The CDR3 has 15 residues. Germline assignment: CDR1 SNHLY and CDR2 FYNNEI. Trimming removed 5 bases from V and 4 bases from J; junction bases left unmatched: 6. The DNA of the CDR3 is TGTGCCAGCAGTCCAAGGACAGGGTCCACCGGGGAGCTGTTTTTT. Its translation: CASSPRTGSTGELFF.

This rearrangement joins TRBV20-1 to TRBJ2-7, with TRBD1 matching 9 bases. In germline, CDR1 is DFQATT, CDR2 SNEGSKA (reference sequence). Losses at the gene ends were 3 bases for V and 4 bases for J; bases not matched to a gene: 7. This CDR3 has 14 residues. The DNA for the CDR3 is TGCAGTGCTAGTCGTGAGACAGGGGGATACGAGCAGTACTTC. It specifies CSASRETGGYEQYF.

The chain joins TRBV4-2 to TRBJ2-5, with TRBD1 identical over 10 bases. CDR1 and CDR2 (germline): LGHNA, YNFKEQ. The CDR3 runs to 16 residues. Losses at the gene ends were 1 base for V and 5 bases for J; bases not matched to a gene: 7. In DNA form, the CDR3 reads TGTGCCAGCAGCCAAGTGGCGACAGGGGGCGGGGAGACCCAGTACTTC. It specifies CASSQVATGGGETQYF.

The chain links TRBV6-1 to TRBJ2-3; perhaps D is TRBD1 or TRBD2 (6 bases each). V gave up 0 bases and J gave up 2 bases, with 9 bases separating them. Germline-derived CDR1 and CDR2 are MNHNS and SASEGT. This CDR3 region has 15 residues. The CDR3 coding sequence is TGTGCCAGCAGTGAAGCGTGGGGGGCCACAGATACGCAGTATTTT. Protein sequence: CASSEAWGATDTQYF.

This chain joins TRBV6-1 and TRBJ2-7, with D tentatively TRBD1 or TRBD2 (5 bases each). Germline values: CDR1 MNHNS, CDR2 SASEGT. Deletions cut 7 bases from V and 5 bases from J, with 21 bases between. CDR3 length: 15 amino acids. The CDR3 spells CASKETGLPAHEQYF. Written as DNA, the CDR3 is TGTGCCAGCAAAGAAACGGGGCTGCCAGCCCACGAGCAGTACTTC.

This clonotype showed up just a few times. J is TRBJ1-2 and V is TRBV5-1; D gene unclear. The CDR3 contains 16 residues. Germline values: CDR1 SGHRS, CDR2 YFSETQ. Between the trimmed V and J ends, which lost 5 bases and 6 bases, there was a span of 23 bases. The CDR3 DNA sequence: TGCGCCAGCAGTCCGGACGGAGACCTAACTAATAATGGCTACACCTTC. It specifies CASSPDGDLTNNGYTF.

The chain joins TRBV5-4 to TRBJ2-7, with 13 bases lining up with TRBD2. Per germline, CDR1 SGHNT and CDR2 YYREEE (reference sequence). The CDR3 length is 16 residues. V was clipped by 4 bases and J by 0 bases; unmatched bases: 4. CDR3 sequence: CASSRRLAGGSYEQYF. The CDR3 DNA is TGTGCCAGCAGCCGAAGACTAGCGGGGGGCTCCTACGAGCAGTACTTC.

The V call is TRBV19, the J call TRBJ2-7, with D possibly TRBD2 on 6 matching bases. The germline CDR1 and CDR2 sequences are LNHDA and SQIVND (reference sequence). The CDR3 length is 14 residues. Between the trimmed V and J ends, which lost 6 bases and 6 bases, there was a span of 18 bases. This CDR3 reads CASRAHMGTFEQYF. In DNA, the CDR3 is TGTGCCAGTAGGGCCCATATGGGGACTTTCGAGCAGTACTTC.

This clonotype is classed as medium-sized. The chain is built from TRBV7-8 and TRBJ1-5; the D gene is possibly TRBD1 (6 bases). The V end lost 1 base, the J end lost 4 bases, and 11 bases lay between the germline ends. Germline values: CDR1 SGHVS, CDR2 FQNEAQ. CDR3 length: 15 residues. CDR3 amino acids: CASSLVGAVNQPQHF. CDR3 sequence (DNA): TGTGCCAGCAGCTTAGTGGGGGCAGTTAATCAGCCCCAGCATTTT.

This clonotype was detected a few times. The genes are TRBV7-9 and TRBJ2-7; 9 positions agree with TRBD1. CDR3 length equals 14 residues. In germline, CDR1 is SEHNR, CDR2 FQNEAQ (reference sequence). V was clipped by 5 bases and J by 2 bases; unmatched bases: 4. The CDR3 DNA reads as TGTGCCAGCAGCCCCCGGGACAGGGCCTACGAGCAGTACTTC. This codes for CASSPRDRAYEQYF. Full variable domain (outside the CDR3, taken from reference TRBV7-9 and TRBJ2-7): DTGVSQNPRHKITKRGQNVTFRCDPISEHNRLYWYRQTLGQGPEFLTYFQNEAQLEKSRLLSDRFSAERPKGSFSTLEIQRTEQGDSAMYLCASSPRDRAYEQYFGPGTRLTVT.

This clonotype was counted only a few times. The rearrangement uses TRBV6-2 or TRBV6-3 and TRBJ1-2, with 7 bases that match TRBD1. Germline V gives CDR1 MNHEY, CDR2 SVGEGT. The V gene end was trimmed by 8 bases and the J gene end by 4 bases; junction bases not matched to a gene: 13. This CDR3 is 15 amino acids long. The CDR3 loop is CASQDAQGPAYGYTF. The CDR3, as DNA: TGTGCCAGCCAGGACGCACAGGGGCCCGCCTATGGCTACACCTTC.

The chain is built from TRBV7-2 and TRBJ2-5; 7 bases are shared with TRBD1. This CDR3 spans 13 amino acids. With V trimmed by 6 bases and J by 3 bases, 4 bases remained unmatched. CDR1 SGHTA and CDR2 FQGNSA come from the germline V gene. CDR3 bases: TGTGCCAGCAGAACGGGACAGAAAGAGACCCAGTACTTC. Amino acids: CASRTGQKETQYF.

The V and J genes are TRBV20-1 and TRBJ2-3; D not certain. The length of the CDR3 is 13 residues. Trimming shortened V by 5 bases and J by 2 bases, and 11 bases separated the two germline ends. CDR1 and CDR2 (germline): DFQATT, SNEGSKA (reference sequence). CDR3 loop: CSAEERPTDTQYF. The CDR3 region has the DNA TGCAGTGCTGAAGAACGGCCCACAGATACGCAGTATTTT.

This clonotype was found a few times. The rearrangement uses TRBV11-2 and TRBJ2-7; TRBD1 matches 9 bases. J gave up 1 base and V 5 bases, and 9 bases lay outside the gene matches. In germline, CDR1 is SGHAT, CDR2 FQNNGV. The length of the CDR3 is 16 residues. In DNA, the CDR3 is TGTGCCAGCAGCCTCGGCCCCGGACAGGGGTCCTACGAGCAGTACTTC. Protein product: CASSLGPGQGSYEQYF.